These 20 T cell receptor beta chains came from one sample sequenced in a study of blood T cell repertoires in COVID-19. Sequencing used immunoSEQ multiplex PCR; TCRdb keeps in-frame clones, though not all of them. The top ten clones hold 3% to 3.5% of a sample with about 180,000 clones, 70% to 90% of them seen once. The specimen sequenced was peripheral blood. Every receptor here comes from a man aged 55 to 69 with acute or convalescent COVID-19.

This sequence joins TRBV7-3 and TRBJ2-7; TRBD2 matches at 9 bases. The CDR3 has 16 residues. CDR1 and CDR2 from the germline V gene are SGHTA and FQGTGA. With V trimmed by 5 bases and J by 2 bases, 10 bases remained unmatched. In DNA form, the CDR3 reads TGTGCCAGCAGCGAAGGTAGGACTAGCGTAGCCTACGAGCAGTACTTC. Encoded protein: CASSEGRTSVAYEQYF.

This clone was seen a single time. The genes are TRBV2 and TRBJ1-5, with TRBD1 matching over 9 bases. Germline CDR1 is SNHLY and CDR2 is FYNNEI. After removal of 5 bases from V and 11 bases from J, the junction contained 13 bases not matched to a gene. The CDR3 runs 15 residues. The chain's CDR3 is CASSNDRGSSRSQHF. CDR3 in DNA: TGTGCCAGCAGTAACGACAGGGGGAGTAGTCGGTCCCAGCATTTT.

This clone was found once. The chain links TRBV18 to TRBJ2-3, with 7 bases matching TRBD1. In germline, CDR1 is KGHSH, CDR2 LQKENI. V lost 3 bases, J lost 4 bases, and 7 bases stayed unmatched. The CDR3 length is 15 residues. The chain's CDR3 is CASSPTGSEADTQYF. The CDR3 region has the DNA TGTGCCAGCTCACCGACAGGGTCAGAAGCAGATACGCAGTATTTT.

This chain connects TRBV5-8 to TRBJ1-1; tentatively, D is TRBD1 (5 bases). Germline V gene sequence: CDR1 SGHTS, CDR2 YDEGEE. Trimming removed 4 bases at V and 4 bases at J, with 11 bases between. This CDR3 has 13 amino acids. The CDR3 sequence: CASSPTGVTEAFF. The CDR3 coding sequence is TGTGCCAGCAGCCCCACGGGGGTCACTGAAGCTTTCTTT. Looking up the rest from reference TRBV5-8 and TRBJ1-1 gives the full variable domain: EAGVTQSPTHLIKTRGQQATLRCSPISGHTSVYWYQQALGLGLQFLLWYDEGEERNRGNFPPRFSGRQFPNYSSELNVNALELEDSALYLCASSPTGVTEAFFGQGTRLTVV.

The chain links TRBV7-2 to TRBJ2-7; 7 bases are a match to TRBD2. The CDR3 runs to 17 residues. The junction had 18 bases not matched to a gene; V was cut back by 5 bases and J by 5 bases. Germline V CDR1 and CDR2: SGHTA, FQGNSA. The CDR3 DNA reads TGTGCCAGCAGCCAGAGAATCAGGACGGGCGGGGGTCACGAGCAGTACTTC. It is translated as CASSQRIRTGGGHEQYF.

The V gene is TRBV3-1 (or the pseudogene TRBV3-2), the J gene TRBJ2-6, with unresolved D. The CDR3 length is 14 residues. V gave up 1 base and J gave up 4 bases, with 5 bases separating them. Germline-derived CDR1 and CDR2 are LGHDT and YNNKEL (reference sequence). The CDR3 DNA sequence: TGTGCCAGCAGCCAAGGGGCCGGGGCCAACGTCCTGACTTTC. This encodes CASSQGAGANVLTF.

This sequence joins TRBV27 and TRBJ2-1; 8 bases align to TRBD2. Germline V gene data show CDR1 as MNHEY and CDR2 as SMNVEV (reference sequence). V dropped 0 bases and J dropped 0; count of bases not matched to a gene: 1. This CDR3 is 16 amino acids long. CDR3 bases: TGTGCCAGCAGTTTATCAGGGACTAGCTCCTACAATGAGCAGTTCTTC. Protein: CASSLSGTSSYNEQFF.

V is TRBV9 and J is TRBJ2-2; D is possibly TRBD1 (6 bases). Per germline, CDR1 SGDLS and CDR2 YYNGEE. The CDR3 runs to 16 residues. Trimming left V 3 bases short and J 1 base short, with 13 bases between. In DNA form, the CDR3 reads TGTGCCAGCAGCGGAGGACAGAAAATGAACACCGGGGAGCTGTTTTTT. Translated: CASSGGQKMNTGELFF.

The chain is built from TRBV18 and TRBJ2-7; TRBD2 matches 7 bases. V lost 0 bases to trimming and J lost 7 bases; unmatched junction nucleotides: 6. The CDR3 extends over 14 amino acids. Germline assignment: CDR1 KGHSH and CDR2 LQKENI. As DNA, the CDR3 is TGTGCCAGCTCACCACCGGGGGGAGGGAATGAGCAGTACTTC. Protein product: CASSPPGGGNEQYF.

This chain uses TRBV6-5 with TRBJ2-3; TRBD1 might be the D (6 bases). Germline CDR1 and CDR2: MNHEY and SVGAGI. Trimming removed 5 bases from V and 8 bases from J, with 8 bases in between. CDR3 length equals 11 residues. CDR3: CASSLRGTQYF. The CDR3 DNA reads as TGTGCCAGCAGTCTCAGGGGTACGCAGTATTTT.

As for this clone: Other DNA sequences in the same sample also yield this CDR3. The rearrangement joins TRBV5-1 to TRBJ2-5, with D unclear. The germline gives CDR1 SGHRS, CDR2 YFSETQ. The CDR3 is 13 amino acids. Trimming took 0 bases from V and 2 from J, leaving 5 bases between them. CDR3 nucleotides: TGCGCCAGCAGCTTGGATCGTCAAGAGACCCAGTACTTC. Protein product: CASSLDRQETQYF.

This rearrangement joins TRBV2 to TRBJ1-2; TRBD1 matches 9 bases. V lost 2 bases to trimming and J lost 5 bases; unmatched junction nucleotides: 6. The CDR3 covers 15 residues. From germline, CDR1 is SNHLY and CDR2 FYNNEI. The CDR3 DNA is TGTGCCAGCAGTGAATCAGTGGACAGGGGATATGGCTACACCTTC. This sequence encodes CASSESVDRGYGYTF.

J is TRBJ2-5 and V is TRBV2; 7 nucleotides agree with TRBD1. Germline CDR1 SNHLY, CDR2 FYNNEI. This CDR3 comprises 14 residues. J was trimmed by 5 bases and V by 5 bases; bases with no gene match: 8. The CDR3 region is CASSRQGPRETQYF. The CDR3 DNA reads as TGTGCCAGCAGTCGACAGGGACCAAGGGAGACCCAGTACTTC.

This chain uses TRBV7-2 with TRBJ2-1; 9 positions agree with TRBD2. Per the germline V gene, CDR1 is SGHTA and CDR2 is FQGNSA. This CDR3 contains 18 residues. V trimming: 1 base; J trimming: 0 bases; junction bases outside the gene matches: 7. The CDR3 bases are TGTGCCAGCAGCTTAGGAGGGGCGGGAGGGCCCTCCTACAATGAGCAGTTCTTC. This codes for CASSLGGAGGPSYNEQFF. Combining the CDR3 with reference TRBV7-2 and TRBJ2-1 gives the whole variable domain GAGVSQSPSNKVTEKGKDVELRCDPISGHTALYWYRQSLGQGLEFLIYFQGNSAPDKSGLPSDRFSAERTGGSVSTLTIQRTQQEDSAVYLCASSLGGAGGPSYNEQFFGPGTRLTVL.

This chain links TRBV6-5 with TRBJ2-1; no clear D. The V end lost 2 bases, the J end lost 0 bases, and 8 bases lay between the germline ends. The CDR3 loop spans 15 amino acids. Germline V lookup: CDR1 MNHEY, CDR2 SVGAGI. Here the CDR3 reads CASSYNGGSYNEQFF. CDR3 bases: TGTGCCAGCAGTTACAACGGCGGCTCCTACAATGAGCAGTTCTTC.

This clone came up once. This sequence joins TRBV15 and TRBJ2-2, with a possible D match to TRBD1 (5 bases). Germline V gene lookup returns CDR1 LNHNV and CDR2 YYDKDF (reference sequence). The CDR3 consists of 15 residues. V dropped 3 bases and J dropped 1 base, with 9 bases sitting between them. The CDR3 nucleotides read TGTGCCACCAGCAGCCCACAGGAGAACACCGGGGAGCTGTTTTTT. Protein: CATSSPQENTGELFF.

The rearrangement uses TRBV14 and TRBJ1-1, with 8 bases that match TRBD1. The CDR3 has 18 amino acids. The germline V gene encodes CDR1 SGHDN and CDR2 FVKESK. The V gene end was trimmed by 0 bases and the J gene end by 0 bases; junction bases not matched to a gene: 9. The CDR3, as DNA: TGTGCCAGCAGCCAAGATGTGCGGACAGGGAAGTTGAACACTGAAGCTTTCTTT. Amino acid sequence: CASSQDVRTGKLNTEAFF.

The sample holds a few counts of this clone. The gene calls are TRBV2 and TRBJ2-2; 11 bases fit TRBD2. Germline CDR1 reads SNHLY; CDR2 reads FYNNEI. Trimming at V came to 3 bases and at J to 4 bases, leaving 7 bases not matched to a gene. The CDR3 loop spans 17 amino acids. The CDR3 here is CASSDSGRVRATGELFF. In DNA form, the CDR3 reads TGTGCCAGCAGTGATAGCGGGAGGGTTCGGGCCACCGGGGAGCTGTTTTTT.

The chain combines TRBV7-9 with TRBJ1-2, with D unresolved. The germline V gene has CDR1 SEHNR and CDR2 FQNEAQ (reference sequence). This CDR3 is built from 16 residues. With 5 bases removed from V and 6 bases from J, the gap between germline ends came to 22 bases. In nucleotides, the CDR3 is TGTGCCAGCAGCCCAGCCCGCCGGGTTCAAGGCCATGGCTACACCTTC. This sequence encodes CASSPARRVQGHGYTF.

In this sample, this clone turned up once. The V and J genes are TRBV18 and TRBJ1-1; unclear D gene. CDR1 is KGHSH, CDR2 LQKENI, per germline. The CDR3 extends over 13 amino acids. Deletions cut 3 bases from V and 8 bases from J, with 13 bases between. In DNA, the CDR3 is TGTGCCAGCTCACCGGCGGCCGGCCCGGAAGCTTTCTTT. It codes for CASSPAAGPEAFF.